This TCR beta chain was observed in a study of Graves' ophthalmopathy and Graves' hyperthyroidism (dated by TCRdb to between 2018 and 2020). Some background on the complete study: Peripheral blood samples were taken at the time of initial diagnosis, before any treatment was given. Following sample collection, hyperthyroidism patients were given methimazole at a starting dose of 30 mg daily, and ophthalmopathy patients were given high-dose intravenous methylprednisolone. To explore V-J signatures that distinguish ophthalmopathy from hyperthyroidism, a discovery set of more than 90 patients was enrolled, made up of around 40 with ophthalmopathy and 55 to 65 with stable hyperthyroidism. An independent validation cohort was composed of some 19 hyperthyroidism patients and around 15 patients who later progressed from hyperthyroidism to ophthalmopathy. The 90 or so discovery patients were randomly split 7:3 into training and test sets. TCR beta repertoire signatures were used to distinguish Graves' ophthalmopathy from Graves' hyperthyroidism and to predict progression to ophthalmopathy. T-cell repertoires of thyroid tissue and blood were compared in more than 5 hyperthyroidism patients. In total, 135 blood samples were TCR-sequenced: under 45 ophthalmopathy, roughly 80 hyperthyroidism and roughly 17 hyperthyroidism-to-ophthalmopathy patients. General study outcomes and caveats: Ophthalmopathy was separated from stable hyperthyroidism by the 13-signature model with about 88% sensitivity and 81% to 84% specificity in cross-validation and with 80%/75% in the test set. In validation, the model predicted ophthalmopathy progression with more than 55% sensitivity and approximately 72% specificity; eleven to twelve predicted patients were CT-confirmed with GO in a median of approximately 6.5 months. No statistical method was used to predetermine the sample size, and group allocation was not hidden from the investigators. Most expanded thyroid clonotypes with a frequency above 0.001 also appeared in blood, which suggests that blood repertoires may reflect the immune response in the thyroid.

Hyperthyroidism was considered stable if no progression to ophthalmopathy occurred within 18 months of follow-up. Hyperthyroidism patients were newly diagnosed, with disease duration under 2 months, and aged 18 to 65 years. Anyone with other autoimmune diseases, uncontrolled infections, pregnancy or lactation was excluded from the study. Clinical symptoms, serum thyroxine, TRAb, thyroid ultrasound and orbital computed tomography formed the basis of the diagnosis. Ficoll-Paque density gradient centrifugation was used to isolate PBMCs from around 9.1 ml of fresh peripheral blood. Total RNA was extracted using Trizol reagent, and RNA quality was checked on an Agilent 2100 Bioanalyzer. This clonotype was detected ten times or more. No antigen is known for it. No base quality values were provided; no much bigger clone lies one nucleotide off. For repertoire sequencing, TCR beta CDR3 regions were amplified from RNA transcripts. The first round of RT-PCR was done with HTBI primers and the Qiagen OneStep RT-PCR kit, and was followed by a second round of multiplex PCR, then size selection and purification. Libraries were sequenced on an Illumina HiSeq2000 using paired-end 100 bp reads. The authors processed their data as follows. Reads were processed with SOAPnuke, discarding reads with adapters, uncalled bases, mean Phred below 15, or no exact constant-primer or identifier match. COPE v1.2.5 was used to merge the high-quality paired reads. Clonotypes were defined as unique nucleotide sequences and were aligned to IMGT TRB V, D and J references using MiTCR v1.1. The analysis was limited to V-J combinations with a frequency above 0.0001, which together covered around 99% of the repertoires. For each V-J combination, a TCR clonal expansion and chaos score was defined as F50 clonal expansion divided by the chaos observed in the TCRdist matrix. Welch's t-statistics and random forest were used to reduce features to about 14 V-J combinations, which were fed into a naive Bayes classifier. The similarity between thyroid and blood repertoires was quantified using the Morisita-Horn index. TCRdb reran the public reads through fastp at Q25 and MiXCR, keeping productive beta chains. When rows share a CDR3 protein, they turn into one entry using the most common DNA and genes. Clone size and V and J calls follow TCRdb, not the original study. Recorded for this sample are about 380,000 distinct CDR3 sequences; 15% of them occurred a single time. The ten largest clones represent approximately 7% of the sample.

The sequence derives from a woman aged 18-29 years with stable Graves' hyperthyroidism. Donor details come from another sample of the same person, matched by shared clones. Material for sequencing was peripheral blood.

The nucleotide sequence is given as TGTGCCAGCAGTTACTCGGGGTCCCCGGTTGGTCAGCCCCAGCATTTT. Its product reads: CASSYSGSPVGQPQHF. Here the chain combines TRBV6-5 and TRBJ1-5, with no confidently assigned D gene. From its cysteine to its phenylalanine, the CDR3 spans 16 amino acids. The read is trimmed to its CDR3 DNA, 48 bases read in frame from base 1. Trimming costs V 0 bases and J 6 bases, and their ends lie 15 bases apart. Taken from the germline V gene, the CDR1 and CDR2 loops are MNHEY and SVGAGI.